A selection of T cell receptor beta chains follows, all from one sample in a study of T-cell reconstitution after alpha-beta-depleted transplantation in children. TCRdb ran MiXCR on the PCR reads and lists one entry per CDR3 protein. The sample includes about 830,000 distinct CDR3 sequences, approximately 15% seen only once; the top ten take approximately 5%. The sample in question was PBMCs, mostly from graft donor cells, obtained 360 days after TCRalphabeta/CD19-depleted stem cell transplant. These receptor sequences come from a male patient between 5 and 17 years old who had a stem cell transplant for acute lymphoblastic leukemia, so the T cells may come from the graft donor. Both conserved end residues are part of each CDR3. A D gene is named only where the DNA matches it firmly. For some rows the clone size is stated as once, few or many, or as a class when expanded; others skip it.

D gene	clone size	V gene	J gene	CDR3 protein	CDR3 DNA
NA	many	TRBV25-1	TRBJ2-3	CASSEQNLDTQYF	TGTGCCAGCAGTGAACAGAATTTGGATACGCAGTATTTT
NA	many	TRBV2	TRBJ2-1	CASSKAGSSYNEQFF	TGTGCCAGCAGTAAGGCGGGAAGCTCCTACAATGAGCAGTTCTTC
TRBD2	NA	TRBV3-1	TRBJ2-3	CASSQVSVVLAGGTDTQYF	TGTGCCAGCAGCCAAGTTAGTGTGGTGCTAGCGGGGGGCACAGATACGCAGTATTTT
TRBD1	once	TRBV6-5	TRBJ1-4	CASSYSRQGKAVEKLFF	TGTGCCAGCAGTTACTCTCGACAGGGCAAAGCGGTTGAAAAACTGTTTTTT
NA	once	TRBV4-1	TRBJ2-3	CASSQPRIRARDTQYF	TGCGCCAGCAGCCAGCCGAGGATCCGAGCAAGGGATACGCAGTATTTT
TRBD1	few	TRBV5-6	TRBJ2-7	CASSLLGTGAFYEQYF	TGTGCCAGCAGCTTACTTGGGACAGGCGCCTTCTACGAGCAGTACTTC
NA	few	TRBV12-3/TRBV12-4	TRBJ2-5	CASSSFDGMAETQYF	TGTGCCAGCAGTTCCTTCGACGGGATGGCGGAGACCCAGTACTTC
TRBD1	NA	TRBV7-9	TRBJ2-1	CASSTTGGSYNEQFF	TGTGCCAGCAGTACTACAGGGGGCTCCTACAATGAGCAGTTCTTC
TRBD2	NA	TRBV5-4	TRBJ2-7	CASSPTSGPSSEQYF	TGTGCCAGCAGCCCCACTAGCGGCCCGTCGAGCGAGCAGTACTTC
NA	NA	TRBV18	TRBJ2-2	CASSPKASRGELFF	TGTGCCAGCTCACCGAAGGCATCCCGTGGGGAGCTGTTTTTT
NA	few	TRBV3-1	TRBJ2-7	CASSTRQSYEQYF	TGTGCCAGCAGCACCCGACAGTCCTACGAGCAGTACTTC
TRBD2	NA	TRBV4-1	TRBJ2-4	CASSQSNSGILPKNIQYF	TGCGCCAGCAGCCAGTCGAATAGCGGGATCCTACCCAAAAACATTCAGTACTTC
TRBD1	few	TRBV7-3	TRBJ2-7	CASSPPGQGSVSYEQYF	TGTGCCAGCAGCCCACCGGGACAGGGATCCGTATCCTACGAGCAGTACTTC
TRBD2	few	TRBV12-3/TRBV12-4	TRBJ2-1	CAIRIAGSYNEQFF	TGTGCCATCCGAATAGCGGGTTCCTACAATGAGCAGTTCTTC
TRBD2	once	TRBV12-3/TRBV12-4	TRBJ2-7	CASSFPRGGKYEQYF	TGTGCCAGCAGTTTTCCCCGGGGGGGAAAGTACGAGCAGTACTTC
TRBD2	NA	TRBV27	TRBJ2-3	CASSSPLAGATDTQYF	TGTGCCAGCAGTTCCCCGTTAGCGGGAGCCACAGATACGCAGTATTTT
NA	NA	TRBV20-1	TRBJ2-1	CSAGIAEQFF	TGCAGTGCTGGTATTGCTGAGCAGTTCTTC
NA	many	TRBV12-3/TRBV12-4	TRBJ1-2	CASSLTGYYGYTF	TGTGCCAGCAGTTTAACGGGGTACTATGGCTACACCTTC
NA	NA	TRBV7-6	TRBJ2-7	CASSQGGGPNYEQYF	TGTGCCAGCAGCCAGGGGGGAGGACCTAACTACGAGCAGTACTTC
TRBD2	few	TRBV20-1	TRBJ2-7	CSPLAGPRGEQYF	TGCAGTCCACTAGCGGGCCCCAGGGGCGAGCAGTACTTC
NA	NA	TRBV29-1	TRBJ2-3	CSVDGPYTDTQYF	TGCAGCGTTGACGGGCCTTACACAGATACGCAGTATTTT
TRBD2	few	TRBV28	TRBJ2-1	CASSLELPGLAGDNEQFF	TGTGCCAGCAGTTTAGAACTCCCGGGACTAGCGGGAGACAATGAGCAGTTCTTC
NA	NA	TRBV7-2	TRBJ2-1	CASSLTTPGLQFF	TGTGCCAGCAGCTTAACTACCCCTGGGTTGCAGTTCTTC
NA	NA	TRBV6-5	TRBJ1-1	CASSYEVTNTEAFF	TGTGCCAGCAGTTACGAGGTAACGAACACTGAAGCTTTCTTT
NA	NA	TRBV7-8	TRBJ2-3	CASGLGDTQYF	TGTGCCAGCGGGTTGGGTGATACGCAGTATTTT
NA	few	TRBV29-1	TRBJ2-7	CSVEAMDVRTAQSSYEQYF	TGCAGCGTTGAAGCGATGGATGTCAGGACAGCCCAATCCTCCTACGAGCAGTACTTC
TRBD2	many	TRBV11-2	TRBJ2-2	CASSPGLAVRTGELFF	TGTGCCAGCAGCCCAGGACTAGCGGTTAGGACCGGGGAGCTGTTTTTT
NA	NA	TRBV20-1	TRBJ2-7	CSAISRRLTYEQYF	TGCAGTGCTATTAGCCGTCGACTCACCTACGAGCAGTACTTC
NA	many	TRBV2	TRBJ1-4	CASSEEHGKWEKLFF	TGTGCCAGCAGTGAAGAGCATGGGAAGTGGGAAAAACTGTTTTTT
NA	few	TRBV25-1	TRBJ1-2	CASSDPAGWTF	TGTGCCAGCAGTGATCCGGCTGGTTGGACCTTC
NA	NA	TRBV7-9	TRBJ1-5	CASAKSGQPQHF	TGTGCCAGCGCGAAGTCGGGTCAGCCCCAGCATTTT
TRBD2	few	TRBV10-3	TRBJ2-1	CAISPSGRGLYNEQFF	TGTGCCATCAGCCCCAGCGGGAGAGGGCTCTACAATGAGCAGTTCTTC
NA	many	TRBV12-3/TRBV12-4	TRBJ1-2	CASSLSSYGYTF	TGTGCCAGCAGTCTGTCCAGCTATGGCTACACCTTC
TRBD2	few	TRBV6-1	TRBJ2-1	CASRVGGLAHNEQFF	TGTGCCAGCAGAGTAGGAGGACTAGCGCATAATGAGCAGTTCTTC
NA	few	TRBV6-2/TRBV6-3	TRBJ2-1	CASTTGSSYNEQFF	TGTGCCAGCACGACCGGGAGCTCCTACAATGAGCAGTTCTTC
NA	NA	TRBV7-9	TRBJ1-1	CASSFTPGRNTEAFF	TGTGCCAGCAGTTTCACACCGGGAAGGAACACTGAAGCTTTCTTT
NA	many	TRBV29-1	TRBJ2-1	CSSKIGVEQFF	TGCAGCTCCAAGATCGGGGTTGAGCAGTTCTTC
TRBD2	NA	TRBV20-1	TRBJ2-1	CSARPLGLAGPYNEQFF	TGCAGTGCTAGACCTCTTGGCCTAGCGGGTCCCTACAATGAGCAGTTCTTC
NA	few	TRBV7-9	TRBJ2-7	CASSLIQTGNYEQYF	TGTGCCAGCAGCTTAATTCAGACGGGGAACTACGAGCAGTACTTC
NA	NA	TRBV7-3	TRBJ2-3	CASLLEAVSTDTQYF	TGTGCCAGCCTACTGGAGGCTGTAAGCACAGATACGCAGTATTTT
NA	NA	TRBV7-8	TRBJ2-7	CASSFSNFRGRNPYEQYF	TGTGCCAGCAGCTTCTCGAACTTCCGAGGGAGGAACCCCTACGAGCAGTACTTC
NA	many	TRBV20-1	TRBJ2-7	CSARGSYEQYF	TGCAGTGCTAGAGGATCCTACGAGCAGTACTTC